Following are 14 T cell receptor beta chains from one sample sequenced in a study of T cells after yellow fever vaccination. TCRdb ran MiXCR on the 5' RACE reads and lists one entry per CDR3 protein. The sample holds 300,000 to 350,000 distinct CDR3 sequences; 7% to 9% are singletons and the top ten take 17%. The source was PBMCs, collected more than 40 days after the first yellow fever vaccination. These receptors were collected from a man between 18 and 35 years old who received the YFV17D yellow fever vaccine.

This clonotype was found a few times. This chain links TRBV5-1 with TRBJ1-1; D is ambiguous. CDR3 length: 16 residues. Germline V lookup: CDR1 SGHRS, CDR2 YFSETQ. Trimming took off 0 bases at V and 1 base at J, with 13 bases between the two ends. CDR3 region: CASSLAGRGKNTEAFF. DNA for the CDR3: TGCGCCAGCAGCTTGGCCGGTCGTGGCAAGAACACTGAAGCTTTCTTT. Complete variable domain (other parts from reference TRBV5-1 and TRBJ1-1): KAGVTQTPRYLIKTRGQQVTLSCSPISGHRSVSWYQQTPGQGLQFLFEYFSETQRNKGNFPGRFSGRQFSNSRSEMNVSTLELGDSALYLCASSLAGRGKNTEAFFGQGTRLTVV.

In this sample, this clonotype turned up many times. The V gene is TRBV18, the J gene TRBJ1-2; tentative D call: TRBD1 (5 bases). Trimming pared 2 bases from V and 7 bases from J, leaving 14 bases between. The CDR3 consists of 14 residues. Germline V lookup: CDR1 KGHSH, CDR2 LQKENI. As DNA, the CDR3 is TGTGCCAGCTCACCATCTGCGGGGGAGAGTGGCTACACCTTC. As protein: CASSPSAGESGYTF.

This clonotype was seen only a few times. The chain carries TRBV5-1 and TRBJ2-7; 9 bases align to TRBD1. The CDR3 runs to 15 residues. Per the germline V gene, CDR1 is SGHRS and CDR2 is YFSETQ. Trimming cost V 4 bases and J 5 bases; bases outside gene matches: 10. CDR3: CASSPPGQGRNEQYF. Written as DNA, the CDR3 is TGCGCCAGCAGCCCACCCGGACAGGGGAGGAACGAGCAGTACTTC.

V and J are TRBV5-4 and TRBJ2-5; 8 bases line up with TRBD1. Germline V gene sequence: CDR1 SGHNT, CDR2 YYREEE (reference sequence). This CDR3 region has 17 residues. After removal of 4 bases from V and 1 base from J, the junction contained 12 bases not matched to a gene. CDR3 sequence reads: CASSRGQALPLQETQYF. The CDR3 coding sequence is TGTGCCAGCAGCCGGGGACAGGCCCTGCCCCTCCAAGAGACCCAGTACTTC.

The rearrangement links TRBV5-1 to TRBJ1-2, with TRBD1 as a possible D gene (6 bases). This CDR3 is 15 amino acids long. In germline, CDR1 is SGHRS, CDR2 YFSETQ. The V end lost 4 bases, the J end lost 0 bases, and 13 bases lay between the germline ends. The CDR3 loop is CASSIQGQANYGYTF. The CDR3 DNA follows: TGCGCCAGCAGCATCCAGGGACAAGCTAACTATGGCTACACCTTC.

This clonotype was detected a few times. The rearrangement links TRBV7-2 to TRBJ2-3; tentative D call: TRBD1 (5 bases). V was pared by 1 base and J by 4 bases, with 12 bases between. The CDR3 has 15 amino acids. CDR1 is SGHTA and CDR2 is FQGNSA in the germline V gene. CDR3 in DNA: TGTGCCAGCAGCTTAGACAGGAACCCTTCAGATACGCAGTATTTT. Protein product: CASSLDRNPSDTQYF.

This clonotype was counted ten times or more. The CDR3 DNA reads as TGTGCCAGCTCAGCTACTAGCGGGGGAGAATACGAGCAGTACTTC. Amino acids: CASSATSGGEYEQYF. The rearrangement uses TRBV18 and TRBJ2-7, with 11 nucleotides matching TRBD2. The ends lost 5 bases at V and 4 bases at J; junction bases unmatched: 7. The CDR3 has 15 residues. Germline-derived CDR1 and CDR2 are KGHSH and LQKENI.

The chain is built from TRBV29-1 and TRBJ2-1, with TRBD1 identical over 7 bases. V shed 6 bases and J 3 bases; nucleotides not matched to a gene: 5. The CDR3 is made up of 13 amino acids. Germline loops: CDR1 SQVTM, CDR2 ANQGSEA. The DNA of the CDR3 is TGCAGCGTGGCAGGGGGTCGCTACAATGAGCAGTTCTTC. Its protein is CSVAGGRYNEQFF.

The chain has TRBV9 and TRBJ1-5, with D possibly matching TRBD1 (5 bases). V gave up 2 bases and J gave up 4 bases, with 13 bases separating them. CDR1 is SGDLS and CDR2 is YYNGEE in the germline V gene. This CDR3 spans 15 amino acids. The CDR3, as DNA: TGTGCCAGCAGCGTTCAGGGAGGGGTAAATCAGCCCCAGCATTTT. Translation gives CASSVQGGVNQPQHF.

CDR3 sequence reads: CASSRLAGAQETQYF. In DNA, the CDR3 is TGCGCCAGCAGCCGACTAGCGGGGGCGCAAGAGACCCAGTACTTC. The J gene is TRBJ2-5, the V gene TRBV5-1; 12 bases map to TRBD2. The CDR3 loop spans 15 amino acids. The germline CDR1 and CDR2 sequences are SGHRS and YFSETQ. Losses at the gene ends were 4 bases for V and 2 bases for J; bases not matched to a gene: 3.

The chain uses TRBV6-1 and TRBJ2-3; D remains ambiguous. Trimming removed 6 bases at V and 6 bases at J, with 16 bases between. This CDR3 spans 14 amino acids. CDR1 MNHNS and CDR2 SASEGT come from the germline V gene. CDR3 sequence reads: CASRRLGPLDTQYF. The CDR3 coding sequence is TGTGCCAGCAGGAGGCTGGGCCCCCTGGATACGCAGTATTTT.

This clonotype showed up just a few times. The gene calls are TRBV19 and TRBJ1-5; TRBD1 aligns across 8 bases. This CDR3 has 14 amino acids. CDR1 is LNHDA, CDR2 SQIVND, per germline (reference sequence). The junction had 4 bases not matched to a gene; V was cut back by 3 bases and J by 6 bases. The chain's CDR3 is CASSIETGVQPQHF. CDR3 nucleotides: TGTGCCAGTAGTATTGAGACAGGGGTTCAGCCCCAGCATTTT. Together with reference TRBV19 and TRBJ1-5, the CDR3 gives the full variable domain: DGGITQSPKYLFRKEGQNVTLSCEQNLNHDAMYWYRQDPGQGLRLIYYSQIVNDFQKGDIAEGYSVSREKKESFPLTVTSAQKNPTAFYLCASSIETGVQPQHFGDGTRLSIL.

The chain employs TRBV30 and TRBJ2-7; TRBD1 might be the D (6 bases). CDR3 length: 13 amino acids. Germline V gene sequence: CDR1 GTSNPN, CDR2 SVGIG (reference sequence). The germline V and J ends were trimmed by 2 bases and 0 bases, with 8 bases remaining between them. The CDR3 loop is CAWSRGSSYEQYF. CDR3 coding DNA: TGTGCCTGGAGTAGGGGGAGCTCCTACGAGCAGTACTTC.

The sample holds a few counts of this clonotype. The chain combines TRBV6-5 with TRBJ2-1, with 10 bases lining up with TRBD2. V shed 2 bases, J shed 5 bases, and the junction held 3 bases outside the gene matches. The CDR3 is made up of 15 amino acids. Germline V gene data show CDR1 as MNHEY and CDR2 as SVGAGI. In DNA, the CDR3 is TGTGCCAGCAGTTACACTAGCGGGGTAGACAATGAGCAGTTCTTC. Protein: CASSYTSGVDNEQFF.